This T cell receptor beta chain was captured by sequencing in a study of human T cells and chemical hapten exposure. The germline V gene has CDR1 MNHEY and CDR2 SVGAGI. This CDR3 is built from 16 residues. The V end was cut by 0 bases, the J end by 2 bases, with 8 bases between. Time point given: pre-sensitization, week 0. Treatment noted: therapeutic diphenylcyclopropenone sensitization with weekly scalp DPC. Investigators collected blood before applying each patch test. A few counts support this clonotype. Its antigen is unknown. General study points: As patch test score rose, PT1 expanded TCR counts tended to rise as well.

Single cDNA molecules in the library carried unique molecular identifiers attached during preparation. One entry per CDR3 protein, called by TCRdb with MiXCR from the RACE reads. The sample contains about 110,000 distinct CDR3 sequences, around 12% of which appear only once. The material sequenced was whole blood, taken in connection with sensitization to the hapten diphenylcyclopropenone (DPC). The chain has TRBV6-5 and TRBJ2-6, with a possible D match to TRBD2 (6 bases). This TCR was sampled from a woman aged 50 to 65 with alopecia areata. Some clones in this sample may be carry-over from other donors' samples. For the CDR3, the DNA is TGTGCCAGCAGTTACTCGCGGGGTACTGGGGCCAACGTCCTGACTTTC. Translating gives CASSYSRGTGANVLTF.